The TCR beta chain under discussion was sequenced for a study of CD8 T cells in ankylosing spondylitis. Findings and caveats of the study: A TCR beta motif of under 10 highly homologous variants appeared characteristic of ankylosing spondylitis blood.

For TCR beta, libraries came from quantitative 5'-RACE with molecular barcodes. MiXCR, run by TCRdb on the 5' RACE reads, gives a single entry per CDR3 protein. Of some 150,000 distinct CDR3 sequences in the sample, around two fifths were seen once. As regards this clonotype: Its antigen is not known.

The junction had 5 bases not matched to a gene; V was cut back by 6 bases and J by 5 bases. The CDR3 extends over 15 amino acids. The germline gives CDR1 SQVTM, CDR2 ANQGSEA. The rearrangement uses TRBV29-1 and TRBJ2-1; 15 bases align to TRBD2. The TCR comes from a male donor with ankylosing spondylitis. The sample comprised synovial fluid, either unsorted or a sorted T cell fraction (not recorded which). CDR3 DNA sequence: TGCAGCGTCTGGACTAGCGGGAGGGCCGACAATGAGCAGTTCTTC. It encodes CSVWTSGRADNEQFF.